The clone carrying this T cell receptor (beta chain) was observed at least ten times. Antigen unknown. Time point described: sample taken at primary tumor resection. Whole RNA came from tumor, nontumor lung or frozen PBMC and was sequenced without being sorted. The data were taken from a study of spatial heterogeneity in lung cancer. Overall study context: In raw reads, more than 9.5 appearances on average were recorded for each unique TCR and UMI combination.

Deletions cut 10 bases from V and 2 bases from J, with 21 bases between. Germline V gene data show CDR1 as LNHDA and CDR2 as SQIVND (reference sequence). CDR3 length: 16 amino acids. Broader study findings: Follow-up blood showed ubiquitous expanded tumor TCRs less than blood at resection did.

TCRdb called the 5' RACE reads again in MiXCR, with one record for every CDR3 protein. The profile covers tens of thousands of distinct CDR3 sequences, with less than 8.5% appearing a single time and less than 3.5% taken by the ten largest. Material: PBMCs, obtained at surgery. The source of this sequence is a female donor with early-stage non-small cell lung cancer. V gene TRBV19 combines with J gene TRBJ2-1; D might be TRBD1 or TRBD2, each matching 7 bases. The CDR3 DNA is TGTGCCACCCAGACCCCAGGGGGGGTCGCCTACAATGAGCAGTTCTTC. It codes for CATQTPGGVAYNEQFF.